These 24 T cell receptor beta chains share one sample of origin, sequenced in a study of Ad26.COV2.S vaccination and SARS-CoV-2 variants. Assay: immunoSEQ multiplex PCR; the TCRdb copy retains only in-frame clones and omits some. Of a few hundred thousand clones listed, roughly 90% were seen once; the top ten hold less than 4.5%. Treatment defined: 15 to 20 received Ad26.COV2.S at low or high dose, single or two shots; roughly 5 received placebo; per-sample allocation not given. Specimens were obtained on day 63 following the first vaccine or placebo injection. Source: peripheral blood, taken in a trial of Ad26.COV2.S vaccine versus placebo. All receptors derive from a person aged 18-60 years who received the Ad26.COV2.S COVID-19 vaccine or a placebo.

The rearrangement links TRBV6-4 to TRBJ2-1; D unresolved. CDR1 and CDR2 (germline): MRHNA, SNTAGT. The CDR3 totals 14 residues. Trimming stripped 0 bases from V and 4 bases from J, with 7 bases between. The CDR3: CASSDSYGYNEQFF. The CDR3 DNA reads as TGTGCCAGCAGTGACTCGTATGGGTACAATGAGCAGTTCTTC.

The chain recombines TRBV18 with TRBJ1-5; 7 bases match TRBD1. Germline CDR1 KGHSH, CDR2 LQKENI. V shed 6 bases and J 5 bases; nucleotides not matched to a gene: 7. CDR3 length equals 14 residues. This CDR3 is CASSPQGVYQPQHF. The CDR3 DNA reads as TGTGCCAGCTCGCCCCAGGGGGTTTATCAGCCCCAGCATTTT.

The rearrangement links TRBV10-3 to TRBJ1-5, with D unresolved. The CDR3 covers 18 residues. V lost 1 base to trimming and J lost 1 base, with 17 bases between them. The germline V gene encodes CDR1 ENHRY and CDR2 SYGVKD. DNA of the CDR3: TGTGCCATCAGTGAGTACAGCCCCTTACTCGAAAGCAATCAGCCCCAGCATTTT. Protein sequence: CAISEYSPLLESNQPQHF.

A note on this clone: The same CDR3 can be traced to other DNA sequences in this sample. The chain uses TRBV4-3 and TRBJ2-7, with D perhaps matching TRBD1 (6 bases). Deletions cut 3 bases from V and 0 bases from J, with 12 bases between. In germline, CDR1 is LGHNA, CDR2 YSLEER. This CDR3 contains 15 residues. CDR3 DNA sequence: TGCGCCAGCAGCCAGGGAACAGGGCCCTCCTACGAGCAGTACTTC. It codes for CASSQGTGPSYEQYF.

The V gene is TRBV20-1, the J gene TRBJ2-1; the D is unclear. This CDR3 comprises 11 residues. Trimming shortened V by 2 bases and J by 7 bases, and 6 bases separated the two germline ends. Germline CDR1 reads DFQATT; CDR2 reads SNEGSKA (reference sequence). The CDR3 is CSARLFNEQFF. CDR3 nucleotide sequence: TGCAGTGCTAGATTGTTTAATGAGCAGTTCTTC.

The rearrangement joins TRBV28 to TRBJ2-7; tentatively, D is TRBD1 or TRBD2 (5 bases each). The germline V gene has CDR1 MDHEN and CDR2 SYDVKM. The V gene lost 5 bases and the J gene lost 2 bases, with 13 bases spanning the gap. The CDR3 contains 14 residues. The DNA for the CDR3 is TGTGCCAGCAGTGGGTCCGGGACCACCTACGAGCAGTACTTC. Protein: CASSGSGTTYEQYF.

The chain couples TRBV28 to TRBJ2-1; D remains ambiguous. This CDR3 spans 16 amino acids. V was trimmed by 6 bases and J by 0 bases, leaving 15 bases between them. Looked up from germline, CDR1 is MDHEN and CDR2 is SYDVKM. This chain's CDR3 is CASSPTDGSSYNEQFF. The CDR3 DNA follows: TGTGCCAGCAGCCCGACCGACGGAAGCTCCTACAATGAGCAGTTCTTC.

The CDR3 loop reads CASSYWGAEQYF. The CDR3, as DNA: TGTGCCAGCAGCTACTGGGGGGCCGAGCAGTACTTC. The chain joins TRBV11-3 to TRBJ2-7; D may match TRBD1 or TRBD2 (6 bases each). The germline V gene encodes CDR1 SGHNT and CDR2 YENEEA. The CDR3 loop spans 12 amino acids. V shed 4 bases and J shed 6 bases, with 10 bases lying between them.

This clone showed up just a few times. This chain's CDR3 is CASSLTVDHEQYF. CDR3 coding DNA: TGTGCCAGCAGCTTAACCGTGGACCACGAGCAGTACTTC. The chain uses TRBV7-3 and TRBJ2-7; unclear D gene. Trimming took 0 bases from V and 5 from J, leaving 8 bases between them. Germline V lookup: CDR1 SGHTA, CDR2 FQGTGA. This CDR3 is built from 13 residues.

The chain recombines TRBV18 with TRBJ2-5, with 13 bases fitting TRBD2. Germline V gives CDR1 KGHSH, CDR2 LQKENI. The CDR3 length is 14 residues. Losses at the gene ends were 5 bases for V and 3 bases for J; bases not matched to a gene: 0. CDR3 nucleotide sequence: TGTGCCAGCTCAGGACTAGCGGGGGAAGAGACCCAGTACTTC. Protein product: CASSGLAGEETQYF.

This clone was recorded once. The chain employs TRBV19 and TRBJ1-2, with 8 positions matching TRBD1. V trimming: 2 bases; J trimming: 2 bases; junction bases outside the gene matches: 10. Germline CDR1 and CDR2: LNHDA and SQIVND (reference sequence). This CDR3 region has 17 residues. The CDR3 DNA is TGTGCCAGTAGTATAACCCTCGTGGACAGGGAAAACTATGGCTACACCTTC. Its translation is CASSITLVDRENYGYTF.

Note on this clone: At the DNA level, this CDR3 is encoded by other sequences in the same sample as well. As DNA, the CDR3 is TGTGCCAGCAGCGTAGCGGCAGGGGCCTACGAGCAGTACTTC. Protein: CASSVAAGAYEQYF. The chain recombines TRBV9 with TRBJ2-7; D is perhaps TRBD1 (6 bases). CDR3 length: 14 amino acids. The V gene lost 0 bases and the J gene lost 2 bases, with 9 bases spanning the gap. CDR1 is SGDLS and CDR2 is YYNGEE in the germline V gene.

The rearrangement uses TRBV9 and TRBJ2-5; D is undetermined. The CDR3 contains 13 residues. CDR1 is SGDLS, CDR2 YYNGEE, per germline. Trimming pared 4 bases from V and 0 bases from J, leaving 7 bases between. CDR3 sequence reads: CASSRTNQETQYF. CDR3 nucleotide sequence: TGTGCCAGCAGCAGGACCAACCAAGAGACCCAGTACTTC.

The chain is built from TRBV2 and TRBJ2-7; D might be TRBD1 (5 bases). The V end lost 6 bases, the J end lost 0 bases, and 9 bases lay between the germline ends. Per germline, CDR1 SNHLY and CDR2 FYNNEI. This CDR3 has 13 amino acids. CDR3 protein: CASRSDSSYEQYF. The CDR3 DNA sequence: TGTGCCAGCAGATCAGACAGCTCCTACGAGCAGTACTTC.

The chain combines TRBV25-1 with TRBJ2-3; perhaps TRBD1 as D (5 bases). Trimming shortened V by 3 bases and J by 0 bases, and 10 bases separated the two germline ends. CDR3 length equals 15 residues. The V gene's germline CDR1 is MGHDK and CDR2 SYGVNS. The chain's CDR3 is CASSERTGSTDTQYF. The CDR3 DNA reads as TGTGCCAGCAGTGAGCGAACAGGTAGCACAGATACGCAGTATTTT.

The rearrangement uses TRBV28 and TRBJ2-7; 8 bases fit TRBD2. V shed 2 bases and J 5 bases; nucleotides not matched to a gene: 8. Per germline, CDR1 MDHEN and CDR2 SYDVKM. This CDR3 region has 15 residues. This CDR3 reads CASSLVAGGVNEQYF. CDR3 coding DNA: TGTGCCAGCAGTTTAGTGGCGGGGGGTGTCAACGAGCAGTACTTC.

The CDR3 DNA reads TGTGCCTGGAGTCGCACTAGCGGGGGGTCGTTACTCGTGGATGAGCAGTTCTTC. Translation gives CAWSRTSGGSLLVDEQFF. The V and J genes are TRBV30 and TRBJ2-1; 12 nucleotides agree with TRBD2. Germline CDR1 GTSNPN, CDR2 SVGIG (reference sequence). Trimming cost V 2 bases and J 8 bases; bases outside gene matches: 16. The CDR3 has 18 amino acids.

This sequence joins TRBV5-1 and TRBJ2-1; possible D gene TRBD2, 6 bases. The CDR3 has 15 amino acids. Trimming took off 0 bases at V and 6 bases at J, with 13 bases between the two ends. From germline, CDR1 is SGHRS and CDR2 YFSETQ. DNA for the CDR3: TGCGCCAGCAGCTTGGCCGGGGGAGATCGCAATGAGCAGTTCTTC. Protein product: CASSLAGGDRNEQFF.

This rearrangement joins TRBV28 to TRBJ1-4, with D maybe TRBD1 (5 bases). Germline assignment: CDR1 MDHEN and CDR2 SYDVKM. The CDR3 totals 16 residues. Deletions cut 4 bases from V and 2 bases from J, with 14 bases between. This CDR3 is CASSSPGEGTNEKLFF. The CDR3 coding sequence is TGTGCCAGCAGTTCCCCGGGGGAGGGCACTAATGAAAAACTGTTTTTT.

The DNA for the CDR3 is TGTGCCAGCAGTTTATATGGGGGACAGGGGAGGGACACCATATATTTT. It translates to CASSLYGGQGRDTIYF. The chain links TRBV28 to TRBJ1-3; 10 bases are a match to TRBD1. The CDR3 totals 16 residues. Germline lookup yields CDR1 MDHEN and CDR2 SYDVKM. The V segment lost 1 base and the J segment 8 bases; nucleotides outside the gene matches: 8.

The chain links TRBV5-1 to TRBJ2-1, with D possibly called TRBD1 or TRBD2 (5 bases each). The V gene lost 4 bases and the J gene lost 9 bases, with 17 bases spanning the gap. The germline CDR1 and CDR2 sequences are SGHRS and YFSETQ. The CDR3 has 14 residues. CDR3 sequence reads: CASSPDRPGSEQFF. The DNA of the CDR3 is TGCGCCAGCAGCCCGGACCGCCCAGGGAGTGAGCAGTTCTTC.

The rearrangement uses TRBV6-1 and TRBJ2-1; TRBD2 might be the D (6 bases). The germline gives CDR1 MNHNS, CDR2 SASEGT. The V gene lost 2 bases and the J gene lost 10 bases, with 24 bases spanning the gap. This CDR3 spans 17 amino acids. This CDR3 is CASSESPWSGGKGEQFF. In DNA, the CDR3 is TGTGCCAGCAGTGAATCTCCATGGAGCGGCGGGAAGGGGGAGCAGTTCTTC.

The CDR3 sequence: CASSPDRRNEQYF. The CDR3 nucleotides are TGCGCCAGCAGCCCCGACCGCCGTAACGAGCAGTACTTC. The V call is TRBV4-3, the J call TRBJ2-7; D remains ambiguous. The CDR3 covers 13 residues. V lost 4 bases and J 5 bases, leaving 12 bases between the germline ends. Germline CDR1 and CDR2: LGHNA and YSLEER.

The genes are TRBV2 and TRBJ1-2, with 7 bases aligning to TRBD1. Germline trimming cut 4 bases from V and 2 bases from J; bases unmatched to any gene: 19. Germline CDR1 and CDR2: SNHLY and FYNNEI. The CDR3 covers 19 residues. The CDR3 loop is CASSGQGIWGTVPNYGYTF. The CDR3 DNA sequence: TGTGCCAGCAGTGGTCAAGGGATTTGGGGGACAGTGCCCAACTATGGCTACACCTTC.